The 10 T cell receptor beta chains in this list originate from one sample, sequenced in a study of cytomegalovirus exposure and HLA in healthy donors. A multiplex PCR was run with 60 Vbeta primers and 13 Jbeta primers. Produced via immunoSEQ multiplex PCR; TCRdb's table is partial and in-frame only. Of around 110,000 clones in the sample, 81% were seen once. The sample consisted of PBMCs. These receptors were collected from a woman in her twenties or thirties in good health and CMV-seronegative.

V gene TRBV7-2 combines with J gene TRBJ1-2; a weak D match, TRBD1 (6 bases). Germline CDR1 is SGHTA and CDR2 is FQGNSA. V was pared by 5 bases and J by 3 bases, with 13 bases between. CDR3 length: 14 residues. CDR3 nucleotide sequence: TGTGCCAGCAGCCCTAGAGCAGGGGACTATGGCTACACCTTC. Encoded protein: CASSPRAGDYGYTF. Drawing the rest from reference TRBV7-2 and TRBJ1-2, the complete variable domain is GAGVSQSPSNKVTEKGKDVELRCDPISGHTALYWYRQSLGQGLEFLIYFQGNSAPDKSGLPSDRFSAERTGGSVSTLTIQRTQQEDSAVYLCASSPRAGDYGYTFGSGTRLTVV.

The chain links TRBV28 to TRBJ1-1; the D is unclear. The V and J ends lost 6 bases and 2 bases respectively, with 22 bases between them. Germline V gene data show CDR1 as MDHEN and CDR2 as SYDVKM. CDR3 length equals 17 residues. The DNA for the CDR3 is TGTGCCAGCAGCCATCGTCCAGGAAAGAGTGGTAACACTGAAGCTTTCTTT. Translated: CASSHRPGKSGNTEAFF.

The chain links TRBV4-3 to TRBJ2-7; D possibly corresponds to TRBD1 (5 bases). The CDR3 loop spans 15 amino acids. With 1 base removed from V and 5 bases from J, the gap between germline ends came to 15 bases. Per germline, CDR1 LGHNA and CDR2 YSLEER. The CDR3 DNA reads as TGCGCCAGCAGCCAAGTAGTAAGGAGCAGGGACGAGCAGTACTTC. It specifies CASSQVVRSRDEQYF.

The V and J genes are TRBV7-3 and TRBJ2-1; 12 nucleotides agree with TRBD2. Germline V CDR1 and CDR2: SGHTA, FQGTGA. The V and J ends lost 4 bases and 8 bases, in that order; junction bases with no gene match: 9. The CDR3 covers 16 residues. The chain's CDR3 is CASSSTGLAGFDEQFF. CDR3 nucleotide sequence: TGTGCCAGCAGCTCAACAGGACTAGCGGGATTCGATGAGCAGTTCTTC. The full variable domain, with the rest looked up from reference TRBV7-3 and TRBJ2-1, is GAGVSQTPSNKVTEKGKYVELRCDPISGHTALYWYRQSLGQGPEFLIYFQGTGAADDSGLPNDRFFAVRPEGSVSTLKIQRTERGDSAVYLCASSSTGLAGFDEQFFGPGTRLTVL.

The rearrangement joins TRBV7-3 to TRBJ2-1; 12 nucleotides match TRBD2. CDR1 and CDR2 (germline): SGHTA, FQGTGA. This CDR3 spans 18 amino acids. The trim removed 1 base at V and 2 bases at J, leaving 6 bases unmatched. The CDR3 region is CASSLRPSGRAPYNEQFF. Here the CDR3 DNA reads TGTGCCAGCAGCTTAAGGCCTAGCGGGAGGGCCCCCTACAATGAGCAGTTCTTC.

In regard to this clone: The junction departs from germline at one end; a sequencing error may be responsible. In DNA, the CDR3 is TGTGCCACCAGCAGAGACAACTCTGGGGCCAACGCCCTGACTTTC. It yields the protein CATSRDNSGANALTF. The rearrangement uses TRBV15 and TRBJ2-6; D possibly corresponds to TRBD1 (5 bases). The CDR3 runs 15 residues. Germline-derived CDR1 and CDR2 are LNHNV and YYDKDF (reference sequence).

This clone was recorded once. The J gene is TRBJ2-7, the V gene TRBV6-1, with 8 positions matching TRBD1. This CDR3 contains 14 residues. With 5 bases clipped from V and 2 bases from J, the junction kept 5 bases outside the gene matches. Germline CDR1 and CDR2: MNHNS and SASEGT. This CDR3 reads CASSRQGLTYEQYF. The CDR3 DNA is TGTGCCAGCAGTAGACAGGGGTTAACCTACGAGCAGTACTTC.

The chain employs TRBV7-8 and TRBJ1-1, with TRBD1 as a possible D gene (6 bases). The length of the CDR3 is 14 residues. The germline V and J ends were trimmed by 5 bases and 1 base, with 11 bases remaining between them. Germline V gene lookup returns CDR1 SGHVS and CDR2 FQNEAQ. The CDR3 region is CASSARGPNTEAFF. The CDR3 nucleotides are TGTGCCAGCAGCGCCAGGGGACCGAACACTGAAGCTTTCTTT.

The chain joins TRBV18 to TRBJ2-3, with 11 nucleotides matching TRBD2. Germline lookup yields CDR1 KGHSH and CDR2 LQKENI. The length of the CDR3 is 17 residues. The trim removed 1 base at V and 0 bases at J, leaving 3 bases unmatched. The DNA of the CDR3 is TGTGCCAGCTCACCACTCCGACTAGCGGGAAGCACAGATACGCAGTATTTT. Translating it yields CASSPLRLAGSTDTQYF. Complete variable domain (other parts from reference TRBV18 and TRBJ2-3): NAGVMQNPRHLVRRRGQEARLRCSPMKGHSHVYWYRQLPEEGLKFMVYLQKENIIDESGMPKERFSAEFPKEGPSILRIQQVVRGDSAAYFCASSPLRLAGSTDTQYFGPGTRLTVL.

CDR3 protein: CASSPLYEQYF. The CDR3, as DNA: TGTGCCAGCAGCCCACTCTACGAGCAGTACTTC. The rearrangement links TRBV7-9 to TRBJ2-7; D gene ambiguous. V lost 5 bases to trimming and J lost 3 bases, with 5 bases between them. The CDR3 runs 11 residues. Germline assignment: CDR1 SEHNR and CDR2 FQNEAQ (reference sequence).